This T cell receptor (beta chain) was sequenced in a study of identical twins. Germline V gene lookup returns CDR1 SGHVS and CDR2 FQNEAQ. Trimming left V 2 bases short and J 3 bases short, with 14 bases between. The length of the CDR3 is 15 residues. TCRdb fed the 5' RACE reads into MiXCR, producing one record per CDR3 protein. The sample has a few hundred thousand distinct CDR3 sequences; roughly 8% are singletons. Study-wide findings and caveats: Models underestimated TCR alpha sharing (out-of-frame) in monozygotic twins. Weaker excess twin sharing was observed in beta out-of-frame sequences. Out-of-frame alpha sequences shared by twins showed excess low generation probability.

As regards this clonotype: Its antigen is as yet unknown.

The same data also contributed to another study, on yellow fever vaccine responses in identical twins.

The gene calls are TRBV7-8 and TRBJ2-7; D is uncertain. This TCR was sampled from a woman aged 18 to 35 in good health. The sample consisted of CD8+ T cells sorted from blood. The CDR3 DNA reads TGTGCCAGCAGCTTAAATATAGAATTAGACTACGAGCAGTACTTC. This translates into CASSLNIELDYEQYF.